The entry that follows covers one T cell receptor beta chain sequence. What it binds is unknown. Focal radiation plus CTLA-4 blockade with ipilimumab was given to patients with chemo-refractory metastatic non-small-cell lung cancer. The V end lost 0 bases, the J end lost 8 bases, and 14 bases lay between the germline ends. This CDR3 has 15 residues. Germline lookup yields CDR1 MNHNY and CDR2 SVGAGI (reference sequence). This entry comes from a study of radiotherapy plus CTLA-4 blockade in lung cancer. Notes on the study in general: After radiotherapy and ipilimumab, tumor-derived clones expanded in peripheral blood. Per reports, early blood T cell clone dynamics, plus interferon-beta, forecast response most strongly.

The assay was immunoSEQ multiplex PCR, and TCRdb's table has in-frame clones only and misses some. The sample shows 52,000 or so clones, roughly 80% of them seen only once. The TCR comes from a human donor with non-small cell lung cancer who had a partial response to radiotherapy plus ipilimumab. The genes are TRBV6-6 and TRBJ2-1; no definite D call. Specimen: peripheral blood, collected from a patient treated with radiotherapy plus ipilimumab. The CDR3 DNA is TGTGCCAGCAGTTACTCTGGGCAGCTTACGGATGAGCAGTTCTTC. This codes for CASSYSGQLTDEQFF.